The rows below give T cell receptor beta chains drawn from one sample of a study of identical twins. From the 5' RACE reads, TCRdb called clonotypes with MiXCR, one entry per CDR3 protein. Found here are 510,000 or so distinct CDR3 sequences, about 15% of them singletons; the top ten hold roughly 0.42%. These data were likewise used in another study, on yellow fever vaccine responses in identical twins.

Sequenced sample: CD4+ T cells sorted from blood. These receptors were obtained from a young woman in good health. Each CDR3 is given with its conserved first and last residue. The D gene is left open where the match is weak. The size of a clone is reported for some rows only, either as once, few or many, or as a class for expanded clones.

V	D	J	size	DNA	CDR3
TRBV15	-	TRBJ2-2	few	TGTGCCACCAGCAGAACAATCAGGGAGGCGCACACCGGGGAGCTGTTTTTT	CATSRTIREAHTGELFF
TRBV11-1	-	TRBJ2-2	-	TGTGCCAGCAGCTTTATTGGCCCCACCGGGGAGCTGTTTTTT	CASSFIGPTGELFF
TRBV29-1	-	TRBJ1-2	-	TGCAGCGTCGTCGGGAACTCGGGGTCCTATGGCTACACCTTC	CSVVGNSGSYGYTF
TRBV6-1	TRBD1	TRBJ2-1	few	TGTGCCAGCAGTGAAACAGGGGGCTCCTACAATGAGCAGTTCTTC	CASSETGGSYNEQFF
TRBV11-2	TRBD2	TRBJ2-1	-	TGTGCCAGCAGCACACGATACCCGACTAGCGATGAGCAGTTCTTC	CASSTRYPTSDEQFF
TRBV11-1	TRBD2	TRBJ2-1	many	TGTGCCAGCAGAGATTCCCGCGGGAGGGCATACAATGAGCAGTTCTTC	CASRDSRGRAYNEQFF
TRBV12-3/TRBV12-4	-	TRBJ2-3	few	TGTGCCAGCAGTACGGATGCAGATACGCAGTATTTT	CASSTDADTQYF
TRBV28	TRBD2	TRBJ2-1	-	TGTGCCAGCAGTTTACCCGGACTAGCGGAAAGGGGTGAGCAGTTCTTC	CASSLPGLAERGEQFF
TRBV7-2	-	TRBJ2-3	-	TGTGCCAGCAGCTTTAGTAGCGCCCCTGATACGCAGTATTTT	CASSFSSAPDTQYF
TRBV29-1	-	TRBJ1-2	-	TGCAGCGTTGGTTGGCAGAACTATGGCTACACCTTC	CSVGWQNYGYTF
TRBV7-2	TRBD1	TRBJ2-1	few	TGTGCCAGCAGCTTAGCCTCCGGGACAGGCTACAATGAGCAGTTCTTC	CASSLASGTGYNEQFF